This T cell receptor (beta chain) was sequenced during a study of blood T cell repertoires in COVID-19. This clone was found once. Per the germline V gene, CDR1 is SGHRS and CDR2 is YFSETQ. The CDR3 runs 12 residues. With 1 base removed from V and 2 bases from J, the gap between germline ends came to 3 bases. TCRdb's table, derived via immunoSEQ multiplex PCR, lists solely in-frame clones and lacks some. The sample records some 300,000 clones, approximately 86% being singletons. Specimen: peripheral blood. The chain links TRBV5-1 to TRBJ2-5, with no clear D. The receptor was isolated from a man between 65 and 80 years old with acute or convalescent COVID-19. CDR3 nucleotides: TGCGCCAGCAGCTTGCTACAAGAGACCCAGTACTTC. This codes for CASSLLQETQYF.